These T cell receptor beta chains were read from a single sample in a study of T-cell memory formation after mild COVID-19. TCRdb re-analysed the 5' RACE reads in MiXCR, keeping a single row per CDR3 protein. The sample records approximately 440,000 distinct CDR3 sequences, about 19% being singletons. Material: PBMCs or a T cell subset sorted from them (not recorded which). The receptors were gathered from an adult woman who had mild COVID-19 (a few samples of this study predate the infection). Cell type and time point are not known. Each CDR3 is given with its conserved first and last residue. The order of the fields is J gene, D gene, V gene, clone size, CDR3 DNA, CDR3 protein. The D gene is left open where the match is weak. Clone size is not always given. Where it is, it says once, few, many or a class for expanded clones.

TRBJ2-7,NA,TRBV10-2,NA,TGCGCCAGCAGTGGAACCACGGGGAGGACCGAGCAGTACTTC,CASSGTTGRTEQYF
TRBJ2-7,TRBD2,TRBV7-6,NA,TGTGCCAGCAGCTTACTAGCGGTCGGCTCCTACGAGCAGTACTTC,CASSLLAVGSYEQYF
TRBJ1-5,NA,TRBV20-1,many,TGCAGTGCTAGAGATCTGTCGGGAGACAATCAGCCCCAGCATTTT,CSARDLSGDNQPQHF
TRBJ2-1,NA,TRBV7-2,few,TGTGCCAGCAGTTACCTAGGGGCGCGGGATGAGCAGTTCTTC,CASSYLGARDEQFF
TRBJ1-1,NA,TRBV4-2,many,TGTGCCAGCAGCACACAACCCGGGACTGAAGCTTTCTTT,CASSTQPGTEAFF
TRBJ2-2,NA,TRBV6-5,NA,TGTGCCAGCAGTCGCAGTACAGGGATCCCCGGGGAGCTGTTTTTT,CASSRSTGIPGELFF
TRBJ2-1,NA,TRBV25-1,NA,TGTGCCAGCAGACAGTACAGCAATGAGCAGTTCTTC,CASRQYSNEQFF
TRBJ2-2,NA,TRBV19,NA,TGTGCCAGTAGTATAGGTCAGGGATCCGGGGAGCTGTTTTTT,CASSIGQGSGELFF
TRBJ2-1,TRBD2,TRBV12-3/TRBV12-4,few,TGTGCCAGCAGTTTGGGCGGGAGTCGGGATGAGCAGTTCTTC,CASSLGGSRDEQFF
TRBJ1-3,NA,TRBV3-1,few,TGTGCCAGCAGCCGACGGGAGAGCTCTGGAAACACCATATATTTT,CASSRRESSGNTIYF
TRBJ1-2,NA,TRBV7-8,few,TGTGCCAGCAGCTTAACCGATCCGGGCAACTATGGCTACACCTTC,CASSLTDPGNYGYTF
TRBJ2-7,NA,TRBV15,NA,TGTGCCACCAGCGGGCCAGGGATCTCCTCGACCTACGAGCAGTACTTC,CATSGPGISSTYEQYF
TRBJ2-5,TRBD2,TRBV14,NA,TGTGCCAGCAGTGCCCTAGCGGGGGGCCAAGAGACCCAGTACTTC,CASSALAGGQETQYF
TRBJ2-6,TRBD1,TRBV7-7,NA,TGTGCTAGCAGCCGCGGACAGGGTGGTGGGGCCAACGTCCTGACTTTC,CASSRGQGGGANVLTF
TRBJ2-1,TRBD2,TRBV6-5,few,TGTGCCAGCAGTTACTCGTTTGTGATTCGTAGCGGGAGGGCCGGCAATGAGCAGTTCTTC,CASSYSFVIRSGRAGNEQFF
TRBJ2-3,NA,TRBV4-1,NA,TGCGCCAGCACCAGGGACGGAAGCACAGATACGCAGTATTTT,CASTRDGSTDTQYF
TRBJ2-2,NA,TRBV2,NA,TGTGCCAGCAGTGGTAACATAGGCGCCGGGGAGCTGTTTTTT,CASSGNIGAGELFF
TRBJ2-3,NA,TRBV5-1,few,TGCGCCAGCAGCTCCGGCGGGACTCCCTCCAGGGATACGCAGTATTTT,CASSSGGTPSRDTQYF
TRBJ2-7,NA,TRBV4-1,few,TGCGCCAGCAGCCAAGGCCCGGCTGGTACCTACGAGCAGTACTTC,CASSQGPAGTYEQYF
TRBJ1-6,TRBD1,TRBV5-5,few,TGTGCCAGCAGCTTGGAACAGGGGCATTCACCCCTCCACTTT,CASSLEQGHSPLHF
TRBJ1-6,TRBD1,TRBV6-2/TRBV6-3,few,TGTGCCAGCAGTATGACAGGGGCGAATTCACCCCTCCACTTT,CASSMTGANSPLHF
TRBJ1-2,TRBD1,TRBV20-1,NA,TGCAGTGCAAAGACAGGGTGGGACTATGGCTACACCTTC,CSAKTGWDYGYTF
TRBJ1-1,NA,TRBV4-3,once,TGCGCCAGCAGCCAAGATTACCCCCCGAACACTGAAGCTTTCTTT,CASSQDYPPNTEAFF
TRBJ2-1,TRBD2,TRBV3-1,NA,TGTGCCAGCAGCCATCCTCTAGCGGGAGGGCGGGATGAGCAGTTCTTC,CASSHPLAGGRDEQFF
TRBJ1-1,NA,TRBV19,NA,TGTGCCAGTACCATGGGGGGGGCTGAAGCTTTCTTT,CASTMGGAEAFF
TRBJ2-7,NA,TRBV7-2,few,TGTGCCAGCAGCTTCCGCCCCAGGACTGGAGGCGAGCAGTACTTC,CASSFRPRTGGEQYF
TRBJ1-1,TRBD1,TRBV19,few,TGTGCCAGTAGTATAGAAGGGACAGGTGTTATGAACACTGAAGCTTTCTTT,CASSIEGTGVMNTEAFF
TRBJ2-3,NA,TRBV15,NA,TGTGCCACCAGCAGAGGTGGAGATACGCAGTATTTT,CATSRGGDTQYF
TRBJ2-7,TRBD2,TRBV4-3,NA,TGCGCCAGCAGCCAAGACAGACTAGCGGGAGATTCCTACGAGCAGTACTTC,CASSQDRLAGDSYEQYF
TRBJ2-7,TRBD2,TRBV4-1,few,TGCGCCAGCAGCCAAGCCCTCAGGGCGGGGGCCTACGAGCAGTACTTC,CASSQALRAGAYEQYF
TRBJ1-1,NA,TRBV28,NA,TGTGCCAGCACGAGGGTGAACACTGAAGCTTTCTTT,CASTRVNTEAFF
TRBJ1-1,NA,TRBV6-5,NA,TGTGCCAGCACCGACCCGAGGGGGTTCACTGAAGCTTTCTTT,CASTDPRGFTEAFF
TRBJ2-7,NA,TRBV5-1,NA,TGCGCCAGCAGCTATATCCAGGGGGGCGAGCAGTACTTC,CASSYIQGGEQYF
TRBJ2-3,TRBD2,TRBV5-5,few,TGTGCCAGCAGCCGGATCCCTAGCGGGGGGGCAGGAGATACGCAGTATTTT,CASSRIPSGGAGDTQYF
TRBJ2-3,NA,TRBV7-7,NA,TGTGCCAGCAGCCCAAGACTAAACACAGATACGCAGTATTTT,CASSPRLNTDTQYF
TRBJ1-1,TRBD1,TRBV5-6,few,TGTGCCAGCAGTGAACTGCAGGGGGCTAGGACTGAAGCTTTCTTT,CASSELQGARTEAFF
TRBJ1-2,NA,TRBV27,few,TGTGCCAGCCGGATGGGATGGGGCTATGGCTACACCTTC,CASRMGWGYGYTF
TRBJ2-1,NA,TRBV12-3/TRBV12-4,NA,TGTGCCAGCAGCCGTCGGGGCAGGGGCCATGAGCAGTTCTTC,CASSRRGRGHEQFF
TRBJ2-1,NA,TRBV20-1,NA,TGCAGTGCTAGTTGGGCTAGGTCCCCCCCTGAGCAGTTCTTC,CSASWARSPPEQFF
TRBJ1-1,NA,TRBV3-1,NA,TGTGCCAGCAGCCGCTTTGGGAACACTGAAGCTTTCTTT,CASSRFGNTEAFF
TRBJ2-2,TRBD2,TRBV20-1,NA,TGCAGTGCTAGACGCGCGGGGGGGCTGTGGACCGGGGAGCTGTTTTTT,CSARRAGGLWTGELFF
TRBJ2-2,NA,TRBV7-9,NA,TGTGCCAGCAGCTCTGAACCACCGGGGCCGATAAGCTACACCGGGGAGCTGTTTTTT,CASSSEPPGPISYTGELFF
TRBJ2-1,NA,TRBV6-5,few,TGTGCCAGCAGTTACTCGAACCCGGGCTACAATGAGCAGTTCTTC,CASSYSNPGYNEQFF
TRBJ2-1,NA,TRBV5-1,NA,TGCGCCAGCAGCCCTTCAGGTGGAAGCTCCTACAATGAGCAGTTCTTC,CASSPSGGSSYNEQFF
TRBJ2-3,TRBD1,TRBV29-1,NA,TGCAGCGTGGGGACAGGGGCCGGCACAGATACGCAGTATTTT,CSVGTGAGTDTQYF
TRBJ1-2,TRBD1,TRBV7-2,few,TGTGCCAGCAGTCAAGGGGACAGGGTTGGCGGCTACACCTTC,CASSQGDRVGGYTF
TRBJ2-3,TRBD2,TRBV2,few,TGTGCCAGCAGTGATGGCGGGAGGTTCACAGATACGCAGTATTTT,CASSDGGRFTDTQYF
TRBJ2-2,NA,TRBV10-3,NA,TGTGCCATCAGCAGCACCTCTAAACCCGGGACCGGGGAGCTGTTTTTT,CAISSTSKPGTGELFF
TRBJ1-5,TRBD1,TRBV24-1,NA,TGTGCCACCAGTGACCCAGGACAGGGCACGCAGCCCCAGCATTTT,CATSDPGQGTQPQHF
TRBJ1-6,TRBD1,TRBV5-6,few,TGTGCCAGCAGCTCGGGACAGCATAATTCACCCCTCCACTTT,CASSSGQHNSPLHF
TRBJ1-2,NA,TRBV2,NA,TGTGCCATCCGAGGTCGGCAGAGCAAGGACTACACCTTC,CAIRGRQSKDYTF
TRBJ2-2,NA,TRBV6-2/TRBV6-3,NA,TGTGCCAGCAGTCCCTACTCGGTCACCGGGGAGCTGTTTTTT,CASSPYSVTGELFF
TRBJ2-2,TRBD2,TRBV6-1,few,TGTGCCAGTTTACCGGGACTAGACACCGGGGAGCTGTTTTTT,CASLPGLDTGELFF
TRBJ2-7,NA,TRBV5-4,few,TGTGCCAGCAGCTCGACCTACGCGGAACCCTACGAGCAGTACTTC,CASSSTYAEPYEQYF